The rows below give T cell receptor beta chains drawn from one sample of a study of T cell responses to AZD1222 COVID-19 vaccine. Libraries were prepared by immunoSEQ multiplex PCR; TCRdb keeps only in-frame clonotypes and omits some of them. The table records approximately 82,000 clones, roughly 81% of them present only once. The source material was peripheral blood, sampled on day 0 of AZD1222 vaccination. These receptors all stem from an adult in good health. CDR3s include the opening cysteine and the closing phenylalanine or tryptophan. The D gene is left open where the match is weak. Some rows have no size entry. The others give once, few or many, or a class for an expanded clone.

j_gene | d_gene | v_gene | abundance | len | CDR3nt | CDR3aa
TRBJ1-6 | . | TRBV28 | . | 15 | TGTGCCAGCACCACTTCGAGCAGGGGCGCAGGTACCCTCCACTTT | CASTTSSRGAGTLHF
TRBJ1-6 | . | TRBV5-1 | . | 16 | TGCGCCAGCAGCCTGGGGATTGGACAGTATAATTCACCCCTCCACTTT | CASSLGIGQYNSPLHF
TRBJ2-7 | . | TRBV4-2 | . | 12 | TGTGCCAGCAGCCAAGACAGCTACGAGCAGTACTTC | CASSQDSYEQYF
TRBJ1-2 | . | TRBV15 | . | 15 | TGTGCCACCAGCAGCACCCCGGGAGGGGGGGATGGCTACACCTTC | CATSSTPGGGDGYTF
TRBJ2-2 | TRBD1 | TRBV5-8 | . | 16 | TGTGCCAGCAGCGACCGGGACAGGGGTGGCCCCGGGGAGCTGTTTTTT | CASSDRDRGGPGELFF
TRBJ2-3 | TRBD2 | TRBV19 | . | 18 | TGTGCCAGTAGTATAGACGGGACTAGCGGGGTTAGCACAGATACGCAGTATTTT | CASSIDGTSGVSTDTQYF
TRBJ2-1 | TRBD2 | TRBV7-3 | . | 17 | TGTGCCAGCAGCTTACGAGCGGGAACCCTGGGTGGCAATGAGCAGTTCTTC | CASSLRAGTLGGNEQFF
TRBJ1-2 | . | TRBV7-9 | . | 13 | TGTGCCAGCAGCCCGGGGGGCGACTATGGCTACACCTTC | CASSPGGDYGYTF
TRBJ1-2 | TRBD1 | TRBV5-1 | . | 15 | TGCGCCAGCAGCTTACTAACAGGGGACTCCTATGGCTACACCTTC | CASSLLTGDSYGYTF
TRBJ1-5 | . | TRBV21-1 | . | 18 | TGTGCCAGCAGCAAAGCCAGGGGAGGGACACCTAACCATCAGCCCCAGCATTTT | CASSKARGGTPNHQPQHF
TRBJ1-2 | TRBD1 | TRBV2 | . | 12 | TGTGCCAGCACTGTGGGACAGGCTGGCTACACCTTC | CASTVGQAGYTF
TRBJ2-7 | TRBD1 | TRBV9 | . | 13 | TGTGCCAGCAGCGCGACAGGGATCTACGAGCAGTACTTC | CASSATGIYEQYF
TRBJ2-2 | . | TRBV29-1 | . | 13 | TGCAGCGGCCTCCAGGACAACACCGGGGAGCTGTTTTTT | CSGLQDNTGELFF
TRBJ2-5 | . | TRBV7-3 | few | 18 | TGTGCCAGCAGCTTCAAGGACCCGGGACCTTTGTCGCGGGAGACCCAGTACTTC | CASSFKDPGPLSRETQYF
TRBJ2-5 | . | TRBV2 | . | 14 | TGTGCCAGCAGGAGGGGGACCGAGCTAGAGACCCAGTACTTC | CASRRGTELETQYF
TRBJ2-3 | . | TRBV9 | . | 12 | TGTGCCAGCAGCGTTAGCACAGATACGCAGTATTTT | CASSVSTDTQYF
TRBJ1-3 | . | TRBV9 | . | 13 | TGTGCCAGCAACGAACAGGGTGGAAACACCATATATTTT | CASNEQGGNTIYF
TRBJ2-7 | . | TRBV18 | . | 13 | TGTGCCAGCTCACCCGACAGGTCTGGCGAGCAGTACTTC | CASSPDRSGEQYF
TRBJ2-5 | TRBD1 | TRBV15 | . | 15 | TGTGCCACCAGCATGGGACAGGGGTCGGAGGAGACCCAGTACTTC | CATSMGQGSEETQYF
TRBJ1-1 | . | TRBV5-6 | . | 17 | TGTGCCAGCAGCTCCCTTAACAAGGACCAATGGAACACTGAAGCTTTCTTT | CASSSLNKDQWNTEAFF
TRBJ2-3 | . | TRBV10-3 | . | 16 | TGTGCCACACGCAGGGGGGGCCCCGAGGGGGCAGATACGCAGTATTTT | CATRRGGPEGADTQYF
TRBJ1-2 | TRBD1 | TRBV7-9 | . | 14 | TGTGCCAGCAGCTTACAGGGGGTCCCCTATGGCTACACCTTC | CASSLQGVPYGYTF
TRBJ2-7 | TRBD2 | TRBV3-1/TRBV3-2 | few | 13 | TGTGCCAGCAGCCTTGCGGGGGACTACGAGCAGTACTTC | CASSLAGDYEQYF
TRBJ2-3 | . | TRBV12-3/TRBV12-4 | . | 13 | TGTGCCAGCAGTACCATTAGCACAGATACGCAGTATTTT | CASSTISTDTQYF
TRBJ1-3 | . | TRBV25-1 | . | 17 | TGTGCCAGCAGTGAATATGTCCGGGACTTTTCTGGAAACACCATATATTTT | CASSEYVRDFSGNTIYF
TRBJ1-4 | . | TRBV15 | . | 16 | TGTGCCACCAGCAAACCCCAGGGTGCAACTAATGAAAAACTGTTTTTT | CATSKPQGATNEKLFF
TRBJ1-1 | TRBD1 | TRBV30 | . | 18 | TGTGCCTGGAGTGGAAGAACGGACAGGGGGCAGGGGGGCACTGAAGCTTTCTTT | CAWSGRTDRGQGGTEAFF
TRBJ2-1 | . | TRBV14 | once | 15 | TGTGCCAGCAGCCGGCTGGGACCGATTTACAATGAGCAGTTCTTC | CASSRLGPIYNEQFF
TRBJ2-3 | . | TRBV9 | once | 13 | TGTGCCAGCAGCGTAGCTAGGGTGGATACGCAGTATTTT | CASSVARVDTQYF
TRBJ1-6 | . | TRBV7-2 | . | 13 | TGTGCCAGCAGCACCGTGGGCAATTCACCCCTCCACTTT | CASSTVGNSPLHF
TRBJ1-2 | TRBD1 | TRBV5-8 | . | 13 | TGTGCCAGCAGCAGGACAGGGCCCTATGGCTACACCTTC | CASSRTGPYGYTF
TRBJ1-1 | . | TRBV10-3 | . | 13 | TGTGCCATCAGTGGAGGGGACGACACTGAAGCTTTCTTT | CAISGGDDTEAFF
TRBJ1-2 | . | TRBV28 | . | 11 | TGTGCCAGCAGTTTTAGGGTCGGCTACACCTTC | CASSFRVGYTF
TRBJ2-6 | . | TRBV7-3 | . | 17 | TGTGCCAGCAGCAGCTCGTCACGGGGGCCTGGGGCCAACGTCCTGACTTTC | CASSSSSRGPGANVLTF
TRBJ2-5 | . | TRBV27 | . | 14 | TGTGCCAGCAGTCCCTGGACGGACCAAGAGACCCAGTACTTC | CASSPWTDQETQYF
TRBJ1-5 | . | TRBV6-1 | . | 15 | TGTGCCAGCAGTGACAGGGGTTTTGGCAATCAGCCCCAGCATTTT | CASSDRGFGNQPQHF
TRBJ1-2 | . | TRBV27 | . | 14 | TGTGCCAGCAGTTCTGGCCAGGGGACGGGTGGCTACACCTTC | CASSSGQGTGGYTF
TRBJ2-7 | . | TRBV5-4 | . | 14 | TGTGCCAGCAGCTCCCCGGGTTTGAACTACGAGCAGTACTTC | CASSSPGLNYEQYF
TRBJ2-1 | . | TRBV7-9 | . | 11 | TGTGCCAGCAGCTTAGTTGGGGAGCAGTTCTTC | CASSLVGEQFF
TRBJ2-1 | . | TRBV19 | once | 14 | TGTGCCAGTAGTACCGCAACCGACTACAATGAGCAGTTCTTC | CASSTATDYNEQFF
TRBJ2-2 | . | TRBV28 | . | 12 | TGTGCCAGCAGCCCCCTCACCGGGGAGCTGTTTTTT | CASSPLTGELFF
TRBJ2-1 | . | TRBV18 | . | 15 | TGTGCCAGCTCACCCATGGTGGGGGAAGGCAATGAGCAGTTCTTC | CASSPMVGEGNEQFF
TRBJ2-6 | . | TRBV6-2/TRBV6-3 | . | 20 | TGTGCCAGCAGTTCCCCCTACGCAGACAGTGGATGGTCTGGGGCCAACGTCCTGACTTTC | CASSSPYADSGWSGANVLTF
TRBJ2-5 | . | TRBV9 | . | 15 | TGTGCCAGCAGCGTAGGGAGGGGACTCCGAGAGACCCAGTACTTC | CASSVGRGLRETQYF
TRBJ1-6 | TRBD1 | TRBV6-5 | . | 15 | TGTGCCAGCAGTCGGACAGGGACGTGGAATTCACCCCTCCACTTT | CASSRTGTWNSPLHF
TRBJ1-2 | TRBD1 | TRBV3-1/TRBV3-2 | few | 13 | TGTGCCAGCAGCCAAAGACAGGGAGGAGGCTACACCTTC | CASSQRQGGGYTF
TRBJ1-5 | . | TRBV7-8 | . | 15 | TGTGCCAGCAGCTTATTATTTCGGGGCAATCAGCCCCAGCATTTT | CASSLLFRGNQPQHF
TRBJ2-3 | TRBD2 | TRBV13 | . | 16 | TGTGCCAGCAGCGGCCTAGCGGGGGGCGTCACAGATACGCAGTATTTT | CASSGLAGGVTDTQYF
TRBJ1-2 | . | TRBV12-3/TRBV12-4 | . | 12 | TGTGCCAGCACTCATTGGGGGCTGGGCTACACCTTC | CASTHWGLGYTF
TRBJ1-6 | . | TRBV9 | . | 16 | TGTGCCAGCAGCGTAGATGCAGGGAAATCTAATTCACCCCTCCACTTT | CASSVDAGKSNSPLHF
TRBJ1-2 | . | TRBV6-1 | . | 14 | TGTGCCAGCAGTGAATTGGAGGGTTACTATGGCTACACCTTC | CASSELEGYYGYTF